The clone carrying this T cell receptor (beta chain) was picked up a small number of times. The antigen is not known. The V and J ends lost 7 bases and 7 bases respectively, with 14 bases between them. The CDR3 extends over 13 amino acids. Per germline, CDR1 SEHNR and CDR2 FQNEAQ (reference sequence). One entry per CDR3 protein results from TCRdb running MiXCR on the 5' RACE reads. The sample contains about 200,000 distinct CDR3 sequences, roughly 12% of which appear only once. The data originate from a study of CD8 T cells in ankylosing spondylitis. Whole-study results and caveats: Disease-linked clones bore a CD8+ phenotype, appearing relatively rarely in peripheral blood.

The sequenced sample was blood, either unsorted or a sorted T cell fraction (not recorded which). V usage is TRBV7-9 and J usage is TRBJ2-1, with D perhaps matching TRBD1 (5 bases). The receptor was derived from a male donor with ankylosing spondylitis or in good health (not recorded which). CDR3 coding DNA: TGTGCCAGCATCCCCCGACAGCAAAATGAGCAGTTCTTC. Protein sequence: CASIPRQQNEQFF.